The 13 T cell receptor beta chains listed next were all sequenced from one sample in a study of early T cells in non-severe SARS-CoV-2 infection. TCRdb used MiXCR to reprocess the 5' RACE reads, holding one entry per CDR3 protein. The sample carries tens of thousands of distinct CDR3 sequences, 5% to 6.5% recorded once. The sequencing sample was made of whole blood. The receptors come from an adult who was a healthcare worker with PCR-confirmed SARS-CoV-2 infection or an uninfected control (not recorded which).

In this sample, this clonotype turned up many times. V is TRBV7-2 and J is TRBJ1-6, with D unclear. The CDR3 extends over 14 amino acids. CDR1 is SGHTA, CDR2 FQGNSA, per germline. Trimming took off 3 bases at V and 8 bases at J, with 11 bases between the two ends. The CDR3 is CASSLPYMYSPLHF. CDR3 nucleotide sequence: TGTGCCAGCAGCTTGCCCTATATGTATTCACCCCTCCACTTT.

The chain employs TRBV5-5 and TRBJ2-5; TRBD1 agrees at 7 bases. CDR3 size: 15 residues. CDR1 SGHKS and CDR2 YYEKEE come from the germline V gene (reference sequence). The ends lost 0 bases at V and 2 bases at J; junction bases unmatched: 4. Here the CDR3 reads CASSLEQGRQETQYF. The CDR3 DNA is TGTGCCAGCAGCTTGGAACAGGGGCGGCAAGAGACCCAGTACTTC.

This clonotype was detected a few times. The chain recombines TRBV6-1 with TRBJ1-1; D is ambiguous. Germline CDR1 MNHNS, CDR2 SASEGT. Trimming left V 3 bases short and J 0 bases short, with 11 bases between. The CDR3 is 15 residues long. The CDR3 here is CASSEMAGMNTEAFF. The DNA of the CDR3 is TGTGCCAGCAGTGAGATGGCGGGGATGAACACTGAAGCTTTCTTT.

This sequence joins TRBV7-3 and TRBJ2-2; D gene uncertain. Germline V lookup: CDR1 SGHTA, CDR2 FQGTGA. CDR3 length: 16 residues. V lost 2 bases and J lost 0, with 10 bases in between. The CDR3 sequence: CASSLQGSANTGELFF. The CDR3 DNA is TGTGCCAGCAGCTTACAAGGGTCCGCGAACACCGGGGAGCTGTTTTTT.

This clonotype occurred many times. J is TRBJ2-2 and V is TRBV6-5; 7 positions agree with TRBD1. V was pared by 7 bases and J by 6 bases, with 5 bases of the junction left unmatched. The CDR3 sequence is 13 residues long. Germline assignment: CDR1 MNHEY and CDR2 SVGAGI. The CDR3 region is CASNRQGPGELFF. CDR3 sequence (DNA): TGTGCCAGCAACCGACAGGGACCCGGGGAGCTGTTTTTT.

Points on this clonotype: A junction boundary mismatches the germline segment, possibly from a read error. The chain uses TRBV2 and TRBJ2-5; TRBD2 aligns across 13 bases. The CDR3 consists of 15 residues. Germline-derived CDR1 and CDR2 are SNHLY and FYNNEI. The CDR3 reads CAGSFGLAGEETQYF. In DNA, the CDR3 is TGTGCCGGCAGTTTCGGACTAGCGGGAGAAGAGACCCAGTACTTC.

The chain recombines TRBV7-9 with TRBJ2-3, with D perhaps assigned TRBD1 or TRBD2 (5 bases each). There are 17 residues in the CDR3. Germline V CDR1 and CDR2: SEHNR, FQNEAQ (reference sequence). Deletions cut 5 bases from V and 3 bases from J, with 21 bases between. CDR3 protein: CASSVVVGWGLTDTQYF. In DNA, the CDR3 is TGTGCCAGCAGCGTCGTCGTGGGCTGGGGGTTAACAGATACGCAGTATTTT.

This clonotype was found many times. The chain joins TRBV20-1 to TRBJ2-3; 8 bases fit TRBD2. The germline CDR1 and CDR2 sequences are DFQATT and SNEGSKA (reference sequence). The CDR3 totals 13 residues. The V gene end was trimmed by 3 bases and the J gene end by 1 base; junction bases not matched to a gene: 0. CDR3 bases: TGCAGTGCTAGCGGGGGGGGCACAGATACGCAGTATTTT. It translates to CSASGGGTDTQYF.

In this sample, this clonotype turned up many times. The V and J genes are TRBV20-1 and TRBJ2-5; 7 bases match TRBD2. The CDR3 has 15 amino acids. CDR1 is DFQATT, CDR2 SNEGSKA, per germline (reference sequence). After removal of 6 bases from V and 2 bases from J, the junction contained 12 bases not matched to a gene. For the CDR3, the DNA is TGCAGTGCCCGGTCGGAGCGGGGCACTCAAGAGACCCAGTACTTC. Protein sequence: CSARSERGTQETQYF.

This clonotype was detected ten times or more. V is TRBV7-9 and J is TRBJ2-2, with 7 bases identical to TRBD2. From germline, CDR1 is SEHNR and CDR2 FQNEAQ (reference sequence). The junction had 7 bases not matched to a gene; V was cut back by 4 bases and J by 2 bases. The CDR3 spans 16 residues. CDR3 nucleotides: TGTGCCAGCAGCTGGGGAGTAGCGGGTAACACCGGGGAGCTGTTTTTT. It specifies CASSWGVAGNTGELFF.

This clonotype is labeled as medium-sized. J is TRBJ2-7 and V is TRBV20-1, with D possibly TRBD1 on 5 matching bases. This CDR3 region has 14 residues. Germline CDR1 DFQATT, CDR2 SNEGSKA (reference sequence). V lost 1 base to trimming and J lost 3 bases, with 13 bases between them. The CDR3 reads CSARAPGRDYEQYF. The DNA of the CDR3 is TGCAGTGCTAGAGCACCGGGCAGGGACTACGAGCAGTACTTC.

Regarding this clonotype: A read error may be the cause here, since a much bigger clone is one base away. The J gene is TRBJ2-7, the V gene TRBV7-9; TRBD1 might be the D (6 bases). This CDR3 has 14 amino acids. CDR1 is SEHNR and CDR2 is FQNEAQ in the germline V gene (reference sequence). Trimming cost V 5 bases and J 1 base, with 12 bases left between them. The CDR3 coding sequence is TGTGCCAGCAGCCCACAGGGCAATTCCTACGAGCAGTACTTC. Translation: CASSPQGNSYEQYF.

The CDR3 here is CASSLGGVSHEQYF. The CDR3 DNA reads TGTGCCAGCAGCTTAGGGGGCGTAAGCCACGAGCAGTACTTC. V and J are TRBV11-3 and TRBJ2-7, with a weak D call TRBD1 (5 bases). This CDR3 has 14 residues. Germline assignment: CDR1 SGHNT and CDR2 YENEEA. V lost 1 base to trimming and J lost 5 bases, with 12 bases between them.